This T cell receptor (beta chain) came from a study of T cell responses to AZD1222 COVID-19 vaccine. Sequencing used immunoSEQ multiplex PCR; TCRdb keeps in-frame clones, though not all of them. The sample consists of 140,000 to 150,000 clones, 85% to 95% of them appearing once. Germline CDR1 SEHNR, CDR2 FQNEAQ (reference sequence). This CDR3 has 14 amino acids. V lost 7 bases to trimming and J lost 7 bases, with 20 bases between them. This chain connects TRBV7-9 to TRBJ2-7, with D possibly being TRBD1 (5 bases). This TCR was sampled from an adult who had recovered from COVID-19. The specimen comprised peripheral blood, sampled after recovery from COVID-19. CDR3 region: CASTSRTLAGEQYF. DNA of the CDR3: TGTGCCAGCACCTCCCGGACCTTAGCAGGGGAGCAGTACTTC. Based on the CDR3 plus reference TRBV7-9 and TRBJ2-7, the full variable domain is DTGVSQNPRHKITKRGQNVTFRCDPISEHNRLYWYRQTLGQGPEFLTYFQNEAQLEKSRLLSDRFSAERPKGSFSTLEIQRTEQGDSAMYLCASTSRTLAGEQYFGPGTRLTVT.